Listed below are T cell receptor beta chains from one sample, sequenced in a study of cytomegalovirus exposure and HLA in healthy donors. Only in-frame clones appear in the TCRdb table, and some are missing; sequencing was by immunoSEQ multiplex PCR. Counted here are 60,000 to 75,000 clones, 55% to 65% occurring once; the ten biggest clones make up 3% to 3.5%. The sample consisted of PBMCs. Receptors were obtained from a woman aged 45-59 years in good health and CMV-seronegative. The CDR3 runs from the conserved cysteine through the conserved F or W. A D gene is named only where the DNA matches it firmly. Size tells how often a clone was seen (once, few, many) or the class of an expanded clone, and some rows leave it out.

>.|.|TRBV28|TRBJ2-1
CASSRRRTEQFF
TGTGCCAGCAGTCGACGCAGGACAGAGCAGTTCTTC
>once|.|TRBV21-1|TRBJ2-1
CASSKGQQGRNEQFF
TGTGCCAGCAGCAAAGGCCAACAGGGAAGGAATGAGCAGTTCTTC
>.|.|TRBV7-3|TRBJ2-7
CASSPWSFSSYEQYF
TGTGCCAGCAGCCCCTGGAGCTTTAGCTCCTACGAGCAGTACTTC
>once|.|TRBV28|TRBJ2-7
CATLYGGSYEQYF
TGTGCCACCCTTTACGGGGGCTCCTACGAGCAGTACTTC
>.|TRBD1|TRBV12-5|TRBJ2-6
CASGFTGTGPSLGANVLTF
TGTGCTAGTGGTTTCACCGGGACAGGGCCATCTCTGGGGGCCAACGTCCTGACTTTC
>few|.|TRBV25-1|TRBJ1-5
CASAGNSQPQHF
TGTGCCAGCGCAGGGAACTCTCAGCCCCAGCATTTT
>.|.|TRBV30|TRBJ1-2
CAWSPGAGLGYTF
TGTGCCTGGAGTCCAGGGGCAGGGCTTGGCTACACCTTC
>.|.|TRBV5-3|TRBJ2-2
CARSLVGGWRTGELFF
TGTGCCAGAAGCTTGGTAGGGGGATGGAGGACCGGGGAGCTGTTTTTT
>once|.|TRBV27|TRBJ2-5
CASSLTDQETQYF
TGTGCCAGCAGTTTAACAGACCAAGAGACCCAGTACTTC
>.|TRBD1|TRBV7-2|TRBJ2-3
CASSLTGEVDTQYF
TGTGCCAGCAGCTTGACAGGGGAGGTAGATACGCAGTATTTT
>.|.|TRBV19|TRBJ1-3
CASNTGSGNTIYF
TGTGCCAGTAACACAGGGTCTGGAAACACCATATATTTT